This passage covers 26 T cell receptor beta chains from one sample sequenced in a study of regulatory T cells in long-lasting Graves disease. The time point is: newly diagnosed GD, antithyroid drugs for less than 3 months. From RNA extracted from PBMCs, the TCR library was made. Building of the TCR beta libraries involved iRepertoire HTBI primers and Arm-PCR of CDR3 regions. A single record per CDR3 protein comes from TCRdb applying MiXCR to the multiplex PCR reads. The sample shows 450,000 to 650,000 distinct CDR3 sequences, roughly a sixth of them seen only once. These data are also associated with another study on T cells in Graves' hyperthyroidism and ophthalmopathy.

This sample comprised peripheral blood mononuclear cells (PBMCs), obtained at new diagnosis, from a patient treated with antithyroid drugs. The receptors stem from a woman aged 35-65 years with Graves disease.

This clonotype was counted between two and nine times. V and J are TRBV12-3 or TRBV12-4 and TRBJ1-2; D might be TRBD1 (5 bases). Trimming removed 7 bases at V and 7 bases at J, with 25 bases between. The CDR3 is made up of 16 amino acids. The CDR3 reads CASTPVRGDGPPGYTF. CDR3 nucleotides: TGTGCCAGCACCCCGGTCCGGGGGGACGGGCCCCCTGGCTACACCTTC.

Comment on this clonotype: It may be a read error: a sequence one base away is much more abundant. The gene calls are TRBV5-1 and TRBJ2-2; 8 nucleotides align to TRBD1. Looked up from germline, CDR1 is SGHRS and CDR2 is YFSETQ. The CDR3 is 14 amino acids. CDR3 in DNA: TGCGCCGGCAGCTTGTGGCAGGGGGCCTGGGAGCTGTTTTTT. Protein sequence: CAGSLWQGAWELFF.

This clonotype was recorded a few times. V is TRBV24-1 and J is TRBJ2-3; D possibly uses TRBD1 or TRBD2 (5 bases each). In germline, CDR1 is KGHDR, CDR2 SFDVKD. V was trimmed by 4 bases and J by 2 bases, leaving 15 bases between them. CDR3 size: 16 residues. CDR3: CATSDTTGTHTDTQYF. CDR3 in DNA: TGTGCCACCAGTGACACAACCGGGACCCACACAGATACGCAGTATTTT.

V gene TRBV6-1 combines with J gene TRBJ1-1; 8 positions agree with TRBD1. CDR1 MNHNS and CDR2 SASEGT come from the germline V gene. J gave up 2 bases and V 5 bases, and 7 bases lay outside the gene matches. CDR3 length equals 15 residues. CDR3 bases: TGTGCCAGCAGTCGGACAGGGACTCTAAACACTGAAGCTTTCTTT. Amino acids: CASSRTGTLNTEAFF.

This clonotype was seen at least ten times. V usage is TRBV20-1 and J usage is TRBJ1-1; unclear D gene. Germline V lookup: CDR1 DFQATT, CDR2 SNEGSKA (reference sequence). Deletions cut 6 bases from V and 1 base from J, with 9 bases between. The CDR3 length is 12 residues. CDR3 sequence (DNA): TGCAGTGCGCCGACCGAGAACACTGAAGCTTTCTTT. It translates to CSAPTENTEAFF.

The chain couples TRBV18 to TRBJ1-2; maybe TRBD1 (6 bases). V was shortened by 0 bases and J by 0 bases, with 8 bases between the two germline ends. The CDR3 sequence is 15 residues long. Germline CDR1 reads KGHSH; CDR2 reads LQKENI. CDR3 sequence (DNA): TGTGCCAGCTCACCACCGGGGGCGGCTAACTATGGCTACACCTTC. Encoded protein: CASSPPGAANYGYTF.

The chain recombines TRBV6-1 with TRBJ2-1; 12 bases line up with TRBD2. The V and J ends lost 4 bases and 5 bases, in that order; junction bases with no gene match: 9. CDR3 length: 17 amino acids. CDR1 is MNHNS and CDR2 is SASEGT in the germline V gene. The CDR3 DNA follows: TGTGCCAGCAGTGGTTCCGTGACTAGCGGGGGTAACAATGAGCAGTTCTTC. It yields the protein CASSGSVTSGGNNEQFF.

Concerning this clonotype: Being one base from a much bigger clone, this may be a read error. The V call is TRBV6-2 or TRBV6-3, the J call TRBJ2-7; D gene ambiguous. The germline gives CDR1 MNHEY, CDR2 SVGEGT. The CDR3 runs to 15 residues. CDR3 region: CASSYSSRLAYEQHF. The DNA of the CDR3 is TGTGCCAGCAGTTACTCATCCAGGCTGGCCTACGAGCAGCACTTC.

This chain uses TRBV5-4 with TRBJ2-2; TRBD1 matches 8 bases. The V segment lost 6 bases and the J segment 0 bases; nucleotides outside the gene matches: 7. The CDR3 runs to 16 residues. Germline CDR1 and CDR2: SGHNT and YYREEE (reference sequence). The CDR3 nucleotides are TGTGCCAGCAACGCACAGGGGGGATCGAACACCGGGGAGCTGTTTTTT. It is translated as CASNAQGGSNTGELFF.

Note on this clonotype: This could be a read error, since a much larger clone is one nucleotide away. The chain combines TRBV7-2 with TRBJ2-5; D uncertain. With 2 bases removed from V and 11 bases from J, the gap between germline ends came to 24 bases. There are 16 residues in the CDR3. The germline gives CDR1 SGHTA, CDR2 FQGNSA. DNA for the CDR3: TGTGCCAGCAGCTTATCTTGGCGGCCCTCCTACAATGAGCAGTACTTC. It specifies CASSLSWRPSYNEQYF.

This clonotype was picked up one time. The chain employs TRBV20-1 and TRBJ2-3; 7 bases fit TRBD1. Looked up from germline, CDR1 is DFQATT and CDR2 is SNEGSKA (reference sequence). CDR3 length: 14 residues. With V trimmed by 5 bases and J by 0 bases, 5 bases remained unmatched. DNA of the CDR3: TGCAGTGCTCGCCGGGACAGAAGCACAGATACGCAGTATTTT. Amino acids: CSARRDRSTDTQYF.

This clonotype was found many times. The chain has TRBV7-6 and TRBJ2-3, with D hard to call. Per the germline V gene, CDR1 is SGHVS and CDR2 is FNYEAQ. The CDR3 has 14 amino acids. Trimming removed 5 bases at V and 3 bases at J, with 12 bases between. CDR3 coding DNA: TGTGCCAGCAGCGTTCATCTGGGGACAGATACGCAGTATTTT. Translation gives CASSVHLGTDTQYF.

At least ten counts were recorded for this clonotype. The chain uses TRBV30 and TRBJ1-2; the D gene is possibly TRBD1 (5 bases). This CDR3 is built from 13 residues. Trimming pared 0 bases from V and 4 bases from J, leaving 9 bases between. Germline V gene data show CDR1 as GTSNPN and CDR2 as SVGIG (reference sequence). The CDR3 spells CAWSVQEIYGYTF. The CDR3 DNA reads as TGTGCCTGGAGTGTACAGGAGATCTATGGCTACACCTTC.

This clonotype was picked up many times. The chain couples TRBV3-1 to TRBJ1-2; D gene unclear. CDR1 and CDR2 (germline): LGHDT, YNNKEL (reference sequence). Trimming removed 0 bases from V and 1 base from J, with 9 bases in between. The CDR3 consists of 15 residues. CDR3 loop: CASSQEVTRNYGYTF. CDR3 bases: TGTGCCAGCAGCCAAGAGGTGACCCGTAACTATGGCTACACCTTC.

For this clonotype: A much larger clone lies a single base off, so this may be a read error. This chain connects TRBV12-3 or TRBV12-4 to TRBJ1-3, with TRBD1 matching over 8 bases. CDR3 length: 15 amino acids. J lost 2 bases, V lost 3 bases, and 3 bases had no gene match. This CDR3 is CASSFGTGTGNTIYF. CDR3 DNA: TGTGCCAGCAGTTTCGGGACAGGAACTGGAAACACCATATATTTT.

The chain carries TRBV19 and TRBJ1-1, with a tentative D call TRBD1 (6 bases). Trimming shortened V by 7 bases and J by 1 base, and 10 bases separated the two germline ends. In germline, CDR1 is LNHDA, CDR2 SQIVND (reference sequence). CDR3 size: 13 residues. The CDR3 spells CASIRTANTEAFF. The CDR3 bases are TGTGCCAGTATACGGACAGCGAACACTGAAGCTTTCTTT.

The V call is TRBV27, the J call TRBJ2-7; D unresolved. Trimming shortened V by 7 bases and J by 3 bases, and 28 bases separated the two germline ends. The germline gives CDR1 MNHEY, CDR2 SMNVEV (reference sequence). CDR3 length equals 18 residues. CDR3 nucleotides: TGTGCCAGCATCTTCCCATACATATACGACAAAGGAGACTACGAGCAGTACTTC. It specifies CASIFPYIYDKGDYEQYF.

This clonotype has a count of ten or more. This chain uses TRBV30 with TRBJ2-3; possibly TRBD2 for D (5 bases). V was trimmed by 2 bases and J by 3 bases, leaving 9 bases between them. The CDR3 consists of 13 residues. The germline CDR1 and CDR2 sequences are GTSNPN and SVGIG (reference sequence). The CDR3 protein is CAWSHSGTDTQYF. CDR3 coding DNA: TGTGCCTGGAGTCATTCGGGAACAGATACGCAGTATTTT.

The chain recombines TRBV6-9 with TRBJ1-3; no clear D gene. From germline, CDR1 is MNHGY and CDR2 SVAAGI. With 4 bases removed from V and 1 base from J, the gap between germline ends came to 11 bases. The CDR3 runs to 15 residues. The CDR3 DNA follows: TGTGCCAGCAGTTTCACTTTGGGGTCTGGAAACACCATATATTTT. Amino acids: CASSFTLGSGNTIYF.

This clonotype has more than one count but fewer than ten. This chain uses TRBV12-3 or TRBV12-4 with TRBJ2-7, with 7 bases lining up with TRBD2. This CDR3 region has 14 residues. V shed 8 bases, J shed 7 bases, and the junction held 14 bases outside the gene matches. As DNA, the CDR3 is TGTGCCAGCTTCAGCGGGGAAGGCCCGGGGGAGCAGTACTTC. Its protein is CASFSGEGPGEQYF.

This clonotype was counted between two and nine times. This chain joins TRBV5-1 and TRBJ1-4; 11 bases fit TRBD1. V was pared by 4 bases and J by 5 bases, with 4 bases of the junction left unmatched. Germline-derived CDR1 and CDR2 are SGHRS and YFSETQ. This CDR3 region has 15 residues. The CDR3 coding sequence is TGCGCCAGCAGCCCAGGACAGGGGGCAAATGAAAAACTGTTTTTT. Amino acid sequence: CASSPGQGANEKLFF.

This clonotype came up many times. The DNA of the CDR3 is TGTGCCAGTCGACCATGGGGGGGGACTGAAGCTTTCTTT. Protein sequence: CASRPWGGTEAFF. V and J are TRBV12-3 or TRBV12-4 and TRBJ1-1; tentative D call: TRBD1 (5 bases). The CDR3 length is 13 residues. V lost 9 bases to trimming and J lost 5 bases, with 16 bases between them.

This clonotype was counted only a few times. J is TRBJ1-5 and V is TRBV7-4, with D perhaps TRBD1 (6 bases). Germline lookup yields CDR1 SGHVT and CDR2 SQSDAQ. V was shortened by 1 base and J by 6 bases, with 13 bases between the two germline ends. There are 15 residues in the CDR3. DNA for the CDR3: TGTGCCAGCAGCTTAGTCTCAGGGGATTGTCAGCCCCAGCATTTT. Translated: CASSLVSGDCQPQHF. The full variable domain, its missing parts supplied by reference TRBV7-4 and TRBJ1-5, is GAGVSQSPRYKVAKRGRDVALRCDSISGHVTLYWYRQTLGQGSEVLTYSQSDAQRDKSGRPSGRFSAERPERSVSTLKIQRTEQGDSAVYLCASSLVSGDCQPQHFGDGTRLSIL.

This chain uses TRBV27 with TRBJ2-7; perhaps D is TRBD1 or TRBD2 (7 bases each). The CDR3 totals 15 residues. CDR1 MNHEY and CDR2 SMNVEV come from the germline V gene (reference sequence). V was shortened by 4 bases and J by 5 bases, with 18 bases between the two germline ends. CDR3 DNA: TGTGCCAGCAGTTCTCCCCAGGGGGGGAAGGACGAGCAGTACTTC. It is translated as CASSSPQGGKDEQYF.

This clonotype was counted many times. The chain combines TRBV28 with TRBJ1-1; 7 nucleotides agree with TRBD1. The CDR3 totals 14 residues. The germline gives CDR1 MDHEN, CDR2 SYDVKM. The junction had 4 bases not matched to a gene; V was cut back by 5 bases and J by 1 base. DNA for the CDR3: TGTGCCAGCAGTCTAGGGGACAGGAACACTGAAGCTTTCTTT. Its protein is CASSLGDRNTEAFF.

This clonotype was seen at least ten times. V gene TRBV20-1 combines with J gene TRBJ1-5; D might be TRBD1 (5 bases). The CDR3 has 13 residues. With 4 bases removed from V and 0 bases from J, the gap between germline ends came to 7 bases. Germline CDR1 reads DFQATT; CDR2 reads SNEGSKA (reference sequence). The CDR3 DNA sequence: TGCAGTGCTAAGGGGTCTAGCAATCAGCCCCAGCATTTT. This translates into CSAKGSSNQPQHF.